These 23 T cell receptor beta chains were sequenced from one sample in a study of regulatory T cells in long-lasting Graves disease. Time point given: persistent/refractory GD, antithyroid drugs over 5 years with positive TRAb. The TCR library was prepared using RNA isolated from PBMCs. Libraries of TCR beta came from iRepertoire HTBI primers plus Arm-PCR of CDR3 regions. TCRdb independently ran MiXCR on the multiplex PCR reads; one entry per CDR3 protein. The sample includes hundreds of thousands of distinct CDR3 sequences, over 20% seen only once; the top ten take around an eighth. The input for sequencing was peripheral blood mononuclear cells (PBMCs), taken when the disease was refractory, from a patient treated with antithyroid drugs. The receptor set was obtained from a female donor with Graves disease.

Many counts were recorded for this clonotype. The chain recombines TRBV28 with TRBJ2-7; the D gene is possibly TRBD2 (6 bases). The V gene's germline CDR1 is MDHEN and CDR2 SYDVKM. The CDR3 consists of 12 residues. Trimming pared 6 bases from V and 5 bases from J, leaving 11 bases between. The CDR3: CASREGLDEQYF. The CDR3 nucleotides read TGTGCCAGCAGGGAGGGACTGGACGAGCAGTACTTC.

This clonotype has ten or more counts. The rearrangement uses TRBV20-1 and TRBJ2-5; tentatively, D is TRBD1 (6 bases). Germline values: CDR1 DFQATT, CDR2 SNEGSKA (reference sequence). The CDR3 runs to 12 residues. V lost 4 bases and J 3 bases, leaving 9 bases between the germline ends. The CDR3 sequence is CSATDREETQYF. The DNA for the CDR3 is TGCAGTGCTACGGACAGAGAAGAGACCCAGTACTTC.

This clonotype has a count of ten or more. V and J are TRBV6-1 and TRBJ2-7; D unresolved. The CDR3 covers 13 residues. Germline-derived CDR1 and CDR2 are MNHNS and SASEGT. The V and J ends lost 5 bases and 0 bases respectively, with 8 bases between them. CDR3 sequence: CASSPPNSYEQYF. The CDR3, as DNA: TGTGCCAGCAGTCCCCCCAACTCCTACGAGCAGTACTTC.

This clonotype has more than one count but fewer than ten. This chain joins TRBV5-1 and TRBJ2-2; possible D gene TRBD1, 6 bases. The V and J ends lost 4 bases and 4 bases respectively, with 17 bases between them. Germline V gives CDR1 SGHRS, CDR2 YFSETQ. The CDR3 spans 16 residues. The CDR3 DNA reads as TGCGCCAGCAGCCTCGCCCCAGGGGATAGCACCGGGGAGCTGTTTTTT. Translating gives CASSLAPGDSTGELFF.

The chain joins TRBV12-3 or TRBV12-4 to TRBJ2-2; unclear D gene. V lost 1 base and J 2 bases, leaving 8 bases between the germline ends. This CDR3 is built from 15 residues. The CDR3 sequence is CASSLEAYNTGELFF. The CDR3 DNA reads TGTGCCAGCAGTTTAGAGGCATACAACACCGGGGAGCTGTTTTTT.

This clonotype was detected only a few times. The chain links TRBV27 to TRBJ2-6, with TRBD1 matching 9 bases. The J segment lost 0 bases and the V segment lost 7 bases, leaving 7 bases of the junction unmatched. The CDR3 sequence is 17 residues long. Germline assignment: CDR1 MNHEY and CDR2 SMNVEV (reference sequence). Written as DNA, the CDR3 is TGTGCCAGCACCCGGACAGGGGAAAACTCTGGGGCCAACGTCCTGACTTTC. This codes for CASTRTGENSGANVLTF.

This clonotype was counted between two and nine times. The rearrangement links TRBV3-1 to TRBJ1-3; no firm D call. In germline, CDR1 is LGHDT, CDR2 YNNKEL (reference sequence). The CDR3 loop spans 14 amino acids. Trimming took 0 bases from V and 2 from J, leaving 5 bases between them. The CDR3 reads CASSQDPPGNTIYF. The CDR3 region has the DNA TGTGCCAGCAGCCAAGATCCTCCTGGAAACACCATATATTTT. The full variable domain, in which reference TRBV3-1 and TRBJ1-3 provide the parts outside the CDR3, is DTAVSQTPKYLVTQMGNDKSIKCEQNLGHDTMYWYKQDSKKFLKIMFSYNNKELIINETVPNRFSPKSPDKAHLNLHINSLELGDSAVYFCASSQDPPGNTIYFGEGSWLTVV.

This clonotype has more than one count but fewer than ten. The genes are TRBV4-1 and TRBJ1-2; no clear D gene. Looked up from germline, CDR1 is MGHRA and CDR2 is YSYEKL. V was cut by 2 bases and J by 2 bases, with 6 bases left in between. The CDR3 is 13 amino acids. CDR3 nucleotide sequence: TGCGCCAGCAGCCAAAGCCGGAACTATGGCTACACCTTC. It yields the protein CASSQSRNYGYTF.

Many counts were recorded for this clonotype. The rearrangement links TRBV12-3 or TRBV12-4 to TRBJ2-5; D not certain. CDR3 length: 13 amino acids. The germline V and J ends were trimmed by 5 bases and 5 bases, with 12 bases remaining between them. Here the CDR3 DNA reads TGTGCCAGCAGTGGCAGCCTACGGGAGACCCAGTACTTC. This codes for CASSGSLRETQYF.

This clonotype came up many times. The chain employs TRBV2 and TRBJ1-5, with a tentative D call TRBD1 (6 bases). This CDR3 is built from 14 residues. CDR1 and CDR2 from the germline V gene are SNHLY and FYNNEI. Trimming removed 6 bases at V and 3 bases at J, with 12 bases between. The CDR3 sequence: CASSFRGANQPQHF. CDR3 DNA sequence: TGTGCCAGCAGCTTCCGGGGGGCCAATCAGCCCCAGCATTTT.

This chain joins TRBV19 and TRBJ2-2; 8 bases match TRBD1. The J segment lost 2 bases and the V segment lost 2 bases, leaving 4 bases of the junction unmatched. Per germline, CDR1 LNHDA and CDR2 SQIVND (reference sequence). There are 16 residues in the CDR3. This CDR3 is CASSISGTGNTGELFF. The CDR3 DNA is TGTGCCAGTAGTATATCAGGGACAGGAAACACCGGGGAGCTGTTTTTT.

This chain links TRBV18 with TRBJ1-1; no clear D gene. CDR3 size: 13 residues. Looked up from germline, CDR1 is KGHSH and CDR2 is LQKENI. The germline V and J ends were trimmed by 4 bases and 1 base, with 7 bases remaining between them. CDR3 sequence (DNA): TGTGCCAGCTCACTTCAGTCGAACACTGAAGCTTTCTTT. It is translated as CASSLQSNTEAFF. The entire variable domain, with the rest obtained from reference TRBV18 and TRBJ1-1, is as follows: NAGVMQNPRHLVRRRGQEARLRCSPMKGHSHVYWYRQLPEEGLKFMVYLQKENIIDESGMPKERFSAEFPKEGPSILRIQQVVRGDSAAYFCASSLQSNTEAFFGQGTRLTVV.

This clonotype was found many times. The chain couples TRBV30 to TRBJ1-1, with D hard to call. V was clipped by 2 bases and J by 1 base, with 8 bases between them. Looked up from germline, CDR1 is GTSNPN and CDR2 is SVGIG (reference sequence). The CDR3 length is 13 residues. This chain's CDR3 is CAWSLDANTEAFF. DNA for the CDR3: TGTGCCTGGAGTCTTGACGCGAACACTGAAGCTTTCTTT.

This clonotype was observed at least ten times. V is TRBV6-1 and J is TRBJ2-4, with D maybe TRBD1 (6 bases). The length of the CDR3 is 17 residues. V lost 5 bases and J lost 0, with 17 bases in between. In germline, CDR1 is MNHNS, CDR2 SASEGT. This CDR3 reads CASSTETGIRAKNIQYF. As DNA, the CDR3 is TGTGCCAGCAGTACCGAGACAGGTATTAGAGCCAAAAACATTCAGTACTTC.

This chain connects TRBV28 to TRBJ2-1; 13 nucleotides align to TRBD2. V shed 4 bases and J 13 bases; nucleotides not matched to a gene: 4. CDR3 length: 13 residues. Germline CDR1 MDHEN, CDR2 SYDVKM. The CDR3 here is CASSSLAGGEQFF. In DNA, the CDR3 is TGTGCCAGCAGTTCACTAGCGGGAGGGGAACAGTTCTTC.

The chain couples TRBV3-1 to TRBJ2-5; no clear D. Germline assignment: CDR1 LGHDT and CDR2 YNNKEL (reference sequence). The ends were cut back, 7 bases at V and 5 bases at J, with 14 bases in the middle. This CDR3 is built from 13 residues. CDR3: CASTLRVSETQYF. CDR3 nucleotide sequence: TGTGCCAGCACCCTAAGGGTATCGGAGACCCAGTACTTC.

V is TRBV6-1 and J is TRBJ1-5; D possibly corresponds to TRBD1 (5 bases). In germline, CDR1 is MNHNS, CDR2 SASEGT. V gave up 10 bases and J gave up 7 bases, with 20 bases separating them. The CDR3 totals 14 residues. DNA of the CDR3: TGTGCCACCCGGACCGGGGGATCGGGGCAGCCCCAGCATTTT. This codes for CATRTGGSGQPQHF.

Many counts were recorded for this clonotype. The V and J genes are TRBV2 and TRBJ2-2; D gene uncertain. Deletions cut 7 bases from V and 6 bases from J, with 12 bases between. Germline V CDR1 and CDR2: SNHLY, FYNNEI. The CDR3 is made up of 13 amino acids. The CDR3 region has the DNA TGTGCCAGCACCGAACGAGGTCCCGGGGAGCTGTTTTTT. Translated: CASTERGPGELFF.

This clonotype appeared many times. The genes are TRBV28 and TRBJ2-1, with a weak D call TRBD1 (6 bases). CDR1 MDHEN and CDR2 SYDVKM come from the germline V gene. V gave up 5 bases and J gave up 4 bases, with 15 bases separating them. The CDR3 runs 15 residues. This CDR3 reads CASSTDRKLYNEQFF. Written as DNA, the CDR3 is TGTGCCAGCAGTACGGACAGAAAGTTATACAATGAGCAGTTCTTC.

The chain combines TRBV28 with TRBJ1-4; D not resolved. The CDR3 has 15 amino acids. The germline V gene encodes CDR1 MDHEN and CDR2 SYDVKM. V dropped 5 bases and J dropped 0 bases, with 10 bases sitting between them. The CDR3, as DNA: TGTGCCAGCAGTCTCATCCCCGCAACTAATGAAAAACTGTTTTTT. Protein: CASSLIPATNEKLFF.

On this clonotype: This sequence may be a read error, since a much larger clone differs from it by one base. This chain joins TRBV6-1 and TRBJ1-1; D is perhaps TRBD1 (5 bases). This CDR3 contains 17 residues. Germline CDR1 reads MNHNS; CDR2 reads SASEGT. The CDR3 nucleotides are TGTGTCAGCAGACCCCCACGGGACTTCAACCCGAACACTGAAGCTTTCTTT. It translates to CVSRPPRDFNPNTEAFF.

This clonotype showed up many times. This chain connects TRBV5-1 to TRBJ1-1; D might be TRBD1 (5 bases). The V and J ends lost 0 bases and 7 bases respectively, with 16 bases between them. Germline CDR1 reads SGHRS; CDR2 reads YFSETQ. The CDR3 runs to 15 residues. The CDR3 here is CASSLGGAWGREAFF. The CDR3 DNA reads TGCGCCAGCAGCTTGGGAGGGGCCTGGGGACGTGAAGCTTTCTTT.

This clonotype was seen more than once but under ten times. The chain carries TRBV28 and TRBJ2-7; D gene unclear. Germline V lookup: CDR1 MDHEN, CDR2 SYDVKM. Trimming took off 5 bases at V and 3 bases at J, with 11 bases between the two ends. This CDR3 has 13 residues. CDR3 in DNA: TGTGCCAGCAGTGTACATGGCAGCTACGAGCAGTACTTC. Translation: CASSVHGSYEQYF.